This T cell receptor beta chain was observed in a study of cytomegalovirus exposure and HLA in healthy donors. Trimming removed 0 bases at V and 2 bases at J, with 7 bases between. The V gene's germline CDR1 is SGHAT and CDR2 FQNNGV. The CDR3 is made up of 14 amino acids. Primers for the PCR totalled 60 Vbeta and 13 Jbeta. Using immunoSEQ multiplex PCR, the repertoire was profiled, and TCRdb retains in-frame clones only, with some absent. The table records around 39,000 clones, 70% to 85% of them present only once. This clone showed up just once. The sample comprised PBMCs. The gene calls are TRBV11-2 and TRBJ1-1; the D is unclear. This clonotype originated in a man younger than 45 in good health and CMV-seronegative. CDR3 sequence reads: CASSLDWANTEAFF. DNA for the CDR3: TGTGCCAGCAGCTTAGATTGGGCTAACACTGAAGCTTTCTTT. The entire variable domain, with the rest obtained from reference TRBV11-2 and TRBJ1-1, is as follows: EAGVAQSPRYKIIEKRQSVAFWCNPISGHATLYWYQQILGQGPKLLIQFQNNGVVDDSQLPKDRFSAERLKGVDSTLKIQPAKLEDSAVYLCASSLDWANTEAFFGQGTRLTVV.